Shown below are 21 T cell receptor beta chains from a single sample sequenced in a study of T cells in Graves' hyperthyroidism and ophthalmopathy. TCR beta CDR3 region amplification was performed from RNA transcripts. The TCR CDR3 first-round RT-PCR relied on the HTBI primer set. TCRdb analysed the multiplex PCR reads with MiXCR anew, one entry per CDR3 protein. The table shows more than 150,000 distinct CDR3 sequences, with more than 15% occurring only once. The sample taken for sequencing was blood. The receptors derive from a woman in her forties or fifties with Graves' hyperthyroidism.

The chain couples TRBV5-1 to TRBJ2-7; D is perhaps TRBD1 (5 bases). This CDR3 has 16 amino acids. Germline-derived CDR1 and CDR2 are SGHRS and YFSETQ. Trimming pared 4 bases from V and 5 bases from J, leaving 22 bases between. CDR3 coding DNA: TGCGCCAGCAGCCCCGAACAGGCAACCAGGTCGGACGAGCAGTACTTC. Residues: CASSPEQATRSDEQYF.

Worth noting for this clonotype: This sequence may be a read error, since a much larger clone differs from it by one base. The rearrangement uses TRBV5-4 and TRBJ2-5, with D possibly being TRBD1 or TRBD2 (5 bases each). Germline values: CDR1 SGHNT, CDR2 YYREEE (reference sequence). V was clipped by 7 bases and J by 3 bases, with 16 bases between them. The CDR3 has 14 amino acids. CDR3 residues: CASGRPGTEETQYF. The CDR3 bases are TGTGCCAGCGGCCGTCCCGGGACGGAAGAGACCCAGTACTTC.

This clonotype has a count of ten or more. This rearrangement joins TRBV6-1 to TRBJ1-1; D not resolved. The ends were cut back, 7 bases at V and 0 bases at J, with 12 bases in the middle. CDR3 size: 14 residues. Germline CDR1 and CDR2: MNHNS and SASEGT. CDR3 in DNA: TGTGCCAGCAACCCTACTCGGCTGAACACTGAAGCTTTCTTT. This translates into CASNPTRLNTEAFF.

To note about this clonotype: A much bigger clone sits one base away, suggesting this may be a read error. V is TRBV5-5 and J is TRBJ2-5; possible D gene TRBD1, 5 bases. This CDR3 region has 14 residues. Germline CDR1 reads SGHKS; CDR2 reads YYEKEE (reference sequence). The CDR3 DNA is TGTGCCGGCAGCTCGGCAGGGTTTCGAGAGACCCAGTACTTC. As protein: CAGSSAGFRETQYF.

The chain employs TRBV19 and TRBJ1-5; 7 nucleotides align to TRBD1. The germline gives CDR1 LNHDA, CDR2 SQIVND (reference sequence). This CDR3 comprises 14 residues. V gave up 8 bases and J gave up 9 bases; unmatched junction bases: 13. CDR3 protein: CASLGGTEGWPQHF. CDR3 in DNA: TGTGCCAGTTTAGGGGGCACAGAGGGCTGGCCCCAGCATTTT.

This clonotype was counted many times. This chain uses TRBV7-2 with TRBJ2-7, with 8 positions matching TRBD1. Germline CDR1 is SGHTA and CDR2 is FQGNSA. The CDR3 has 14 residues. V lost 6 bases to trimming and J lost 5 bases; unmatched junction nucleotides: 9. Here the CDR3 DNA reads TGTGCCAGCAGAAACGACAGGGGTTTGAACGAGCAGTACTTC. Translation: CASRNDRGLNEQYF. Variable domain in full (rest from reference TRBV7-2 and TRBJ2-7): GAGVSQSPSNKVTEKGKDVELRCDPISGHTALYWYRQSLGQGLEFLIYFQGNSAPDKSGLPSDRFSAERTGGSVSTLTIQRTQQEDSAVYLCASRNDRGLNEQYFGPGTRLTVT.

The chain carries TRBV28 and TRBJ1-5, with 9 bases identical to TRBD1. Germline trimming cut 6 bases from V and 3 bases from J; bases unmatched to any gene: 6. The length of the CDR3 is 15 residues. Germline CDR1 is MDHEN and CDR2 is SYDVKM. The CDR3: CASRETGGLNQPQHF. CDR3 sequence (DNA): TGTGCCAGCAGGGAAACAGGGGGCCTCAATCAGCCCCAGCATTTT.

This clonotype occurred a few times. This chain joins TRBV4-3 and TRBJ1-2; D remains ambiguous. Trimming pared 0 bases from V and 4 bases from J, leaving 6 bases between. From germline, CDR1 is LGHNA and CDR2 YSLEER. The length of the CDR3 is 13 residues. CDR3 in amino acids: CASSQDIAYGYTF. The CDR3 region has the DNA TGCGCCAGCAGCCAAGATATCGCCTATGGCTACACCTTC.

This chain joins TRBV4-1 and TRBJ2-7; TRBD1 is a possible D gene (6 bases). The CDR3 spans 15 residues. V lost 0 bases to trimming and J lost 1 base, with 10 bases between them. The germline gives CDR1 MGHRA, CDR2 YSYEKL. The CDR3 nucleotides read TGCGCCAGCAGCCAAGAGGGGACATCATCCTACGAGCAGTACTTC. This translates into CASSQEGTSSYEQYF.

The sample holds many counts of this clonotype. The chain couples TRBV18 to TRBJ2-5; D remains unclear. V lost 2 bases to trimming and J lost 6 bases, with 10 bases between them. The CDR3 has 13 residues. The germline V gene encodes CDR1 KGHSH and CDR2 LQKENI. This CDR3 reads CASSPRVVQTQYF. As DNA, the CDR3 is TGTGCCAGCTCACCAAGGGTCGTACAGACCCAGTACTTC.

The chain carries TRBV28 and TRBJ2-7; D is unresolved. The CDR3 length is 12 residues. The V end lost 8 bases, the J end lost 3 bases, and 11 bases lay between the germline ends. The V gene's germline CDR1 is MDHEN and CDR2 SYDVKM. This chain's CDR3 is CASSRYSYEQYF. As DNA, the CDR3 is TGTGCCAGCTCACGTTACAGCTACGAGCAGTACTTC.

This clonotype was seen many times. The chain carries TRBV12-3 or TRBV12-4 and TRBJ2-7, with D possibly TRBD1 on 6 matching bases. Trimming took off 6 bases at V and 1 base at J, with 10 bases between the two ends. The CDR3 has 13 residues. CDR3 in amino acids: CASRQGWSYEQYF. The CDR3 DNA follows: TGTGCCAGCAGACAGGGTTGGTCCTACGAGCAGTACTTC.

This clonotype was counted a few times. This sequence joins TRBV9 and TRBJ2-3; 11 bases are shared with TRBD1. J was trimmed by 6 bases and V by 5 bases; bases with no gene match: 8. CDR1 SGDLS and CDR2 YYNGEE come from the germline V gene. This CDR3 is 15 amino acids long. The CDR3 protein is CASRRTGGAGDTQYF. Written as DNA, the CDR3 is TGTGCCAGCAGAAGGACAGGGGGCGCGGGCGATACGCAGTATTTT.

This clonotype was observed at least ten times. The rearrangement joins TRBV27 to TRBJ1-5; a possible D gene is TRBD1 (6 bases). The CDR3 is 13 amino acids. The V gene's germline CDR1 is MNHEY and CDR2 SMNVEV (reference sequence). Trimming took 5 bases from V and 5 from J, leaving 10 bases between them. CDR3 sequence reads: CASSIYRDQPQHF. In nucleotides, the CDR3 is TGTGCCAGCAGTATCTACAGGGATCAGCCCCAGCATTTT.

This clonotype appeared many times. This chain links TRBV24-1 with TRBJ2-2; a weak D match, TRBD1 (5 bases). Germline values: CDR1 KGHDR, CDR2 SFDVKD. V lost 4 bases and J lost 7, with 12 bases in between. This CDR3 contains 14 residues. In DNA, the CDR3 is TGTGCCACCAGTGAACAGGCGCGCGGCGGGGAGCTGTTTTTT. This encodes CATSEQARGGELFF.

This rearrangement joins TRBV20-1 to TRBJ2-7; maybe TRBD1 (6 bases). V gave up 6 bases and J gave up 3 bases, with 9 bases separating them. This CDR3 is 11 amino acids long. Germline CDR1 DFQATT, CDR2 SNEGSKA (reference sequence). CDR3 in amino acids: CSALRGYEQYF. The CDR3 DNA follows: TGCAGTGCCCTCAGGGGCTACGAGCAGTACTTC.

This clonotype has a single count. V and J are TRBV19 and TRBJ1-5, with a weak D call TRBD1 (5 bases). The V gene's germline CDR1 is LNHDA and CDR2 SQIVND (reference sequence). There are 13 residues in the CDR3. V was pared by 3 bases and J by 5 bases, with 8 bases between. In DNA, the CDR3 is TGTGCCAGTAGTATTCAGGGATATCAGCCCCAGCATTTT. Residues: CASSIQGYQPQHF.

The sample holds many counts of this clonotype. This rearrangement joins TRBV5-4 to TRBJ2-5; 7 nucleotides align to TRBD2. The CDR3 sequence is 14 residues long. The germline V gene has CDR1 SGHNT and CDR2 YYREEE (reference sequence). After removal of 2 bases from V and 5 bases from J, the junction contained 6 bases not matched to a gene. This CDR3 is CASSFGGSGETQYF. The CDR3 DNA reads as TGTGCCAGCAGCTTCGGGGGGTCCGGGGAGACCCAGTACTTC.

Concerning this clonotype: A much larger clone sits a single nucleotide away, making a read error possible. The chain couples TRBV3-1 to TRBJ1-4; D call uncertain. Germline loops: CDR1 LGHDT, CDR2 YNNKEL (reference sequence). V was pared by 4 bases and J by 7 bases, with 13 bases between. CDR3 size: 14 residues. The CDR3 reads CASSPRPTLEKLFF. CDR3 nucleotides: TGTGCCAGCAGCCCACGCCCTACCCTTGAAAAACTGTTTTTT.

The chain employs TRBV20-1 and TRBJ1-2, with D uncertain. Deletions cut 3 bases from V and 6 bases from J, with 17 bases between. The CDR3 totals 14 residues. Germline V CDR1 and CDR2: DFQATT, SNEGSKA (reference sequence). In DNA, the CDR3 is TGCAGTGCTAGCCCCAGTTCGGCGTGGGATGGCTACACCTTC. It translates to CSASPSSAWDGYTF.

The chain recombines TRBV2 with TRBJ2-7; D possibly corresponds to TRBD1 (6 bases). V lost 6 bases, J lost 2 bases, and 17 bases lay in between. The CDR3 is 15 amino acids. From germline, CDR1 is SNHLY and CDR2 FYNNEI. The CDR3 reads CASSTRDRSPYEQYF. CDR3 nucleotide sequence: TGTGCCAGCAGCACCCGTGACAGGTCGCCCTACGAGCAGTACTTC.